In its sample, the clone carrying this T cell receptor (beta chain) was seen a few times. Its matching antigen is unknown. The study reverse transcribed the entire isolated RNA, so it sequenced expressed TCRB transcripts. TCRdb keeps only in-frame clones here, not all; method: immunoSEQ multiplex PCR. The sample yields hundreds of thousands of clones, about an eighth seen once. CDR3 size: 14 residues. Germline V lookup: CDR1 LNHDA, CDR2 SQIVND (reference sequence). V lost 3 bases and J 4 bases, leaving 11 bases between the germline ends. The data stem from a study of beta chain features in type 1 diabetes. Whole-study results and caveats: TCRB CDR3s were moderately but significantly shorter in Type 1 diabetes patients in all four CD4+ subsets.

The sequence was obtained from a man in his late teens or twenties with type 1 diabetes. The chain links TRBV19 to TRBJ2-3; no clear D. The source material was naive CD4+ T cells from blood. The CDR3 is CASSMMTSPDTQYF. The CDR3 DNA sequence: TGTGCCAGTAGTATGATGACGAGCCCAGATACGCAGTATTTT.